This record concerns one T cell receptor beta chain sequence. Under the authors' procedure: Reference gene primer amplification gave nucleated cell count estimates. Some clones are missing from TCRdb's copy, which holds only in-frame ones; the method was immunoSEQ multiplex PCR. D and trimming come from the DNA, and the V and J calls and clone size come from that table. The sample lists roughly 190,000 clones, 80% to 85% seen once, with around 20% in the top ten. This entry belongs to a study of blood T cell repertoires in COVID-19. Looking at the study overall: PBMCs, B-cell-depleted T cells, or T cells were the source of the cDNA or gDNA that made up the material.

CDR1 and CDR2 (germline): KGHSH, LQKENI. This CDR3 comprises 18 residues. J was trimmed by 4 bases and V by 1 base; bases with no gene match: 12. This sequence was found in a human donor in a cohort sampled during active COVID-19. Sequenced input: peripheral blood. This sequence joins TRBV18 and TRBJ2-3; 9 nucleotides line up with TRBD2. The CDR3 spells CASSPQRYGGGASDTQYF. For the CDR3, the DNA is TGTGCCAGCTCACCACAAAGATACGGCGGGGGGGCTTCAGATACGCAGTATTTT.